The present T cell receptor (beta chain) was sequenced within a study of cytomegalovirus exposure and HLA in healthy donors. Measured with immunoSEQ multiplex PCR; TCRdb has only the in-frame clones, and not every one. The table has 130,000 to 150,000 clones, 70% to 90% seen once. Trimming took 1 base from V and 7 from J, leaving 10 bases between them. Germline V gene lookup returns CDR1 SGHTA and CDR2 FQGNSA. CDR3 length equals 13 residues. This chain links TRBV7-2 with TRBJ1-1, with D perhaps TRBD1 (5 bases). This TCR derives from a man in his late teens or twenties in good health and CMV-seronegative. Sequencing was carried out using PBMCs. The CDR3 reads CASSLVEGSEAFF. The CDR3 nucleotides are TGTGCCAGCAGCTTAGTGGAGGGGAGTGAAGCTTTCTTT. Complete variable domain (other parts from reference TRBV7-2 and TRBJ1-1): GAGVSQSPSNKVTEKGKDVELRCDPISGHTALYWYRQSLGQGLEFLIYFQGNSAPDKSGLPSDRFSAERTGGSVSTLTIQRTQQEDSAVYLCASSLVEGSEAFFGQGTRLTVV.